The 32 T cell receptor beta chains in this list originate from one sample, sequenced in a study of cytomegalovirus exposure and HLA in healthy donors. In the PCR, 60 Vbeta and 13 Jbeta primers were used. Measured with immunoSEQ multiplex PCR; TCRdb has only the in-frame clones, and not every one. The table includes about 130,000 clones, more than 60% detected once. Sequences were obtained from PBMCs. The receptors come from a woman in her fifties or sixties in good health and CMV-seropositive.

The gene calls are TRBV19 and TRBJ1-5; weak D call: TRBD1 (5 bases). Germline V gene sequence: CDR1 LNHDA, CDR2 SQIVND (reference sequence). V lost 3 bases, J lost 2 bases, and 11 bases lay in between. CDR3 length: 15 amino acids. This chain's CDR3 is CASSIWGGGNQPQHF. The CDR3 nucleotides read TGTGCCAGTAGTATCTGGGGCGGTGGCAATCAGCCCCAGCATTTT.

V usage is TRBV6-4 and J usage is TRBJ2-1, with TRBD1 matching over 8 bases. The CDR3 loop spans 15 amino acids. CDR1 is MRHNA, CDR2 SNTAGT, per germline. Trimming cost V 2 bases and J 2 bases; bases outside gene matches: 2. The CDR3 reads CASSDGQGPYNEQFF. The CDR3 DNA follows: TGTGCCAGCAGTGACGGACAGGGACCCTACAATGAGCAGTTCTTC.

This clone was detected a few times. The chain joins TRBV4-2 to TRBJ1-5; D gene unclear. This CDR3 is 15 amino acids long. Trimming took off 3 bases at V and 6 bases at J, with 15 bases between the two ends. Germline CDR1 and CDR2: LGHNA and YNFKEQ. The CDR3 reads CASSQTPGGLQPQHF. CDR3 nucleotides: TGTGCCAGCAGCCAGACCCCGGGAGGGCTTCAGCCCCAGCATTTT.

The chain has TRBV19 and TRBJ2-6; 9 bases are a match to TRBD1. The CDR3 is 19 amino acids. Germline V CDR1 and CDR2: LNHDA, SQIVND (reference sequence). V gave up 4 bases and J gave up 4 bases; unmatched junction bases: 14. The CDR3 protein is CASSTRPGQGSSGANVLTF. CDR3 bases: TGTGCCAGTAGTACCCGCCCGGGACAGGGTTCGTCCGGGGCCAACGTCCTGACTTTC.

The genes are TRBV9 and TRBJ1-2, with D hard to call. This CDR3 comprises 14 residues. V lost 0 bases, J lost 2 bases, and 8 bases lay in between. From germline, CDR1 is SGDLS and CDR2 YYNGEE. The CDR3 DNA reads as TGTGCCAGCAGCGTAGCTACGGTAAACTATGGCTACACCTTC. Translated: CASSVATVNYGYTF. The variable domain in full, completed from reference TRBV9 and TRBJ1-2, reads DSGVTQTPKHLITATGQRVTLRCSPRSGDLSVYWYQQSLDQGLQFLIQYYNGEERAKGNILERFSAQQFPDLHSELNLSSLELGDSALYFCASSVATVNYGYTFGSGTRLTVV.

About this clone: The junction differs from germline at one of its ends, possibly a read error. The CDR3 spells CASNLGGGTGQYEQYF. The CDR3 coding sequence is TGTGCCAGCAACTTGGGTGGCGGGACAGGGCAATACGAGCAGTACTTC. The J gene is TRBJ2-7, the V gene TRBV5-4, with TRBD1 identical over 9 bases. Germline CDR1 reads SGHNT; CDR2 reads YYREEE (reference sequence). The CDR3 spans 16 residues.

Notes on this clone: Other DNA sequences of this sample code for an identical CDR3. The V gene is TRBV6-1, the J gene TRBJ1-1; no clear D gene. Germline-derived CDR1 and CDR2 are MNHNS and SASEGT. V lost 2 bases and J 12 bases, leaving 16 bases between the germline ends. CDR3 length equals 13 residues. The CDR3 DNA sequence: TGTGCCAGCAGTGAACAGGCTGCGGGGAAAACTTTCTTT. Translating gives CASSEQAAGKTFF.

This clone was seen more than once but under ten times. The chain couples TRBV30 to TRBJ2-1; weak D call: TRBD2 (6 bases). The germline V gene has CDR1 GTSNPN and CDR2 SVGIG (reference sequence). Trimming removed 3 bases at V and 2 bases at J, with 14 bases between. This CDR3 spans 15 amino acids. CDR3 coding DNA: TGTGCCTGGAGCGCACGGGGCGGGACCTACAATGAGCAGTTCTTC. It codes for CAWSARGGTYNEQFF.

This sequence joins TRBV5-8 and TRBJ2-7, with TRBD1 matching over 7 bases. CDR1 is SGHTS and CDR2 is YDEGEE in the germline V gene. J gave up 3 bases and V 4 bases, and 7 bases lay outside the gene matches. This CDR3 spans 14 amino acids. CDR3 bases: TGTGCCAGCAGCGCCGGGACAGCCATCTACGAGCAGTACTTC. Its translation: CASSAGTAIYEQYF.

The sample holds one count of this clone. Its ends do not fully match the called genes, so a read error is possible. The chain is built from TRBV7-9 and TRBJ1-2; tentative D call: TRBD1 (5 bases). CDR3 length equals 12 residues. Germline V gives CDR1 SEHNR, CDR2 FQNEAQ (reference sequence). CDR3 residues: CASSYGGGIDAF. CDR3 coding DNA: TGTGCCAGCAGCTATGGGGGAGGGATTGACGCCTTC.

The chain combines TRBV7-2 with TRBJ1-5; no reliable D call. Germline V gene sequence: CDR1 SGHTA, CDR2 FQGNSA. Trimming took off 2 bases at V and 3 bases at J, with 11 bases between the two ends. The CDR3 runs 15 residues. The CDR3 nucleotides are TGTGCCAGCAGCTTATGGGGAGACAACAATCAGCCCCAGCATTTT. This sequence encodes CASSLWGDNNQPQHF.

The gene calls are TRBV28 and TRBJ2-7; TRBD1 agrees at 12 bases. V shed 5 bases and J 5 bases; nucleotides not matched to a gene: 7. In germline, CDR1 is MDHEN, CDR2 SYDVKM. This CDR3 region has 15 residues. For the CDR3, the DNA is TGTGCCAGCAGTGAGGGACAGGGGGCGACCCACGAGCAGTACTTC. Its protein product is CASSEGQGATHEQYF.

This clone was found once. The sample has other DNA sequences that encode this CDR3 too. J is TRBJ1-2 and V is TRBV28, with D hard to call. This CDR3 comprises 12 residues. Germline V gene data show CDR1 as MDHEN and CDR2 as SYDVKM. Trimming took off 2 bases at V and 5 bases at J, with 6 bases between the two ends. The CDR3 coding sequence is TGTGCCAGCAGTTTAGGAGGGTATGGCTACACCTTC. This codes for CASSLGGYGYTF.

The sample holds a few counts of this clone. This chain links TRBV5-1 with TRBJ1-2; D is ambiguous. This CDR3 spans 14 amino acids. V was clipped by 4 bases and J by 4 bases, with 14 bases between them. From germline, CDR1 is SGHRS and CDR2 YFSETQ. The DNA of the CDR3 is TGCGCCAGCAGCCTATTAACAGCCGTCTATGGCTACACCTTC. Its translation is CASSLLTAVYGYTF. Full variable domain (missing parts from reference TRBV5-1 and TRBJ1-2): KAGVTQTPRYLIKTRGQQVTLSCSPISGHRSVSWYQQTPGQGLQFLFEYFSETQRNKGNFPGRFSGRQFSNSRSEMNVSTLELGDSALYLCASSLLTAVYGYTFGSGTRLTVV.

The rearrangement uses TRBV6-1 and TRBJ2-5; 9 bases map to TRBD1. The V gene end was trimmed by 2 bases and the J gene end by 4 bases; junction bases not matched to a gene: 5. The CDR3 extends over 15 amino acids. CDR1 is MNHNS and CDR2 is SASEGT in the germline V gene. DNA for the CDR3: TGTGCCAGCAGTGAATCAACAGGGGGCAGAGAGACCCAGTACTTC. Its translation: CASSESTGGRETQYF.

This chain links TRBV6-6 with TRBJ1-2; weak D call: TRBD1 (5 bases). The V and J ends lost 7 bases and 0 bases respectively, with 12 bases between them. Per germline, CDR1 MNHNY and CDR2 SVGAGI (reference sequence). This CDR3 is built from 14 residues. The CDR3 DNA is TGTGCCAGCACCCAACAGGTCGCTAACTATGGCTACACCTTC. This gives the protein CASTQQVANYGYTF.

The chain joins TRBV5-1 to TRBJ2-4; 7 nucleotides agree with TRBD2. From germline, CDR1 is SGHRS and CDR2 YFSETQ. V lost 0 bases to trimming and J lost 0 bases; unmatched junction nucleotides: 12. This CDR3 comprises 19 residues. CDR3 residues: CASSLEGGSDALAKNIQYF. CDR3 nucleotides: TGCGCCAGCAGCTTGGAAGGCGGGAGCGATGCACTAGCCAAAAACATTCAGTACTTC.

CDR3: CASSLTGQGFYEQYF. CDR3 DNA sequence: TGTGCCAGCAGCTTAACGGGACAGGGGTTCTACGAGCAGTACTTC. The V and J genes are TRBV7-3 and TRBJ2-7; 10 bases are a match to TRBD1. Trimming at V came to 0 bases and at J to 3 bases, leaving 2 bases not matched to a gene. CDR3 length: 15 amino acids. The germline CDR1 and CDR2 sequences are SGHTA and FQGTGA.

The chain employs TRBV19 and TRBJ2-2; 8 positions match TRBD2. The germline V gene has CDR1 LNHDA and CDR2 SQIVND (reference sequence). The CDR3 covers 14 residues. Trimming at V came to 8 bases and at J to 2 bases, leaving 4 bases not matched to a gene. In DNA, the CDR3 is TGTGCCAGTCAGCGGGGGTCTAACACCGGGGAGCTGTTTTTT. Protein: CASQRGSNTGELFF. The full variable domain, in which reference TRBV19 and TRBJ2-2 provide the parts outside the CDR3, is DGGITQSPKYLFRKEGQNVTLSCEQNLNHDAMYWYRQDPGQGLRLIYYSQIVNDFQKGDIAEGYSVSREKKESFPLTVTSAQKNPTAFYLCASQRGSNTGELFFGEGSRLTVL.

This clone has a single count. This sequence joins TRBV28 and TRBJ1-2, with D uncertain. The CDR3 consists of 14 residues. V was cut by 1 base and J by 0 bases, with 6 bases left in between. Germline V CDR1 and CDR2: MDHEN, SYDVKM. Here the CDR3 DNA reads TGTGCCAGCAGTTTATCCGGGACTAACTATGGCTACACCTTC. The encoded protein is CASSLSGTNYGYTF.

The chain is built from TRBV10-3 and TRBJ2-5; unclear D gene. The end of the DNA is better explained by TRBJ2-7, so the J call may be wrong. CDR1 is ENHRY and CDR2 is SYGVKD in the germline V gene. The CDR3 covers 15 residues. The CDR3 sequence: CAISESVYSSYEQYF. The CDR3, as DNA: TGTGCCATCAGTGAGTCGGTTTACAGCTCCTACGAGCAGTACTTC.

V usage is TRBV2 and J usage is TRBJ1-3; TRBD1 might be the D (5 bases). In germline, CDR1 is SNHLY, CDR2 FYNNEI. The CDR3 is 14 residues long. V was clipped by 6 bases and J by 0 bases, with 9 bases between them. This chain's CDR3 is CASSTGNSGNTIYF. The CDR3 DNA is TGTGCCAGCAGCACAGGCAACTCTGGAAACACCATATATTTT.

The V and J genes are TRBV10-2 and TRBJ2-7; TRBD2 matches at 11 bases. Germline V gene lookup returns CDR1 WSHSY and CDR2 SAAADI. V lost 4 bases to trimming and J lost 3 bases; unmatched junction nucleotides: 5. The CDR3 contains 15 residues. CDR3 nucleotides: TGCGCCAGCAGTGTAACTAGCGGGGGCTACTACGAGCAGTACTTC. Amino acid sequence: CASSVTSGGYYEQYF.

This chain uses TRBV18 with TRBJ2-3; 12 nucleotides match TRBD2. The V segment lost 3 bases and the J segment 3 bases; nucleotides outside the gene matches: 4. Germline lookup yields CDR1 KGHSH and CDR2 LQKENI. The CDR3 consists of 16 residues. CDR3 nucleotide sequence: TGTGCCAGCTCACCTCCCGGGACTAGCGGGACAGATACGCAGTATTTT. Translated: CASSPPGTSGTDTQYF.

This clone was seen a few times. The chain joins TRBV10-1 to TRBJ2-5; 13 nucleotides line up with TRBD2. Germline V gives CDR1 WNHNN, CDR2 SYGVQD (reference sequence). The CDR3 runs to 15 residues. V shed 7 bases and J 5 bases; nucleotides not matched to a gene: 7. The CDR3 sequence is CASTPGLAGVETQYF. For the CDR3, the DNA is TGCGCCAGCACTCCAGGACTAGCGGGAGTGGAGACCCAGTACTTC.

V is TRBV7-9 and J is TRBJ1-2, with 7 bases fitting TRBD1. Germline V gives CDR1 SEHNR, CDR2 FQNEAQ (reference sequence). The CDR3 spans 15 residues. The V gene end was trimmed by 4 bases and the J gene end by 1 base; junction bases not matched to a gene: 6. The DNA for the CDR3 is TGTGCCAGCAGCTGGGACCAGGGGGTTAACTATGGCTACACCTTC. It encodes CASSWDQGVNYGYTF.

J is TRBJ1-1 and V is TRBV7-9, with 11 bases lining up with TRBD1. The germline gives CDR1 SEHNR, CDR2 FQNEAQ (reference sequence). The CDR3 totals 16 residues. J lost 3 bases, V lost 4 bases, and 7 bases had no gene match. CDR3: CASSSIGGQGDTEAFF. CDR3 in DNA: TGTGCCAGCAGCTCGATAGGGGGACAGGGGGACACTGAAGCTTTCTTT.

This clone was picked up one time. The chain couples TRBV12-5 to TRBJ1-1, with a possible D match to TRBD1 (5 bases). This CDR3 has 16 amino acids. Germline assignment: CDR1 LGHNT and CDR2 FRNRAP. Between the trimmed V and J ends, which lost 0 bases and 1 base, there was a span of 12 bases. CDR3 in amino acids: CASGLVLGGKNTEAFF. In DNA form, the CDR3 reads TGTGCTAGTGGTTTGGTATTGGGGGGGAAGAACACTGAAGCTTTCTTT.

The CDR3 loop is CASSLLGLGNTEAFF. The CDR3 bases are TGTGCCAGCAGCTTGCTTGGACTTGGGAACACTGAAGCTTTCTTT. This chain connects TRBV5-4 to TRBJ1-1; the D is unclear. The CDR3 sequence is 15 residues long. Per germline, CDR1 SGHNT and CDR2 YYREEE (reference sequence). The ends were cut back, 1 base at V and 1 base at J, with 11 bases in the middle.

The rearrangement uses TRBV20-1 and TRBJ2-4, with no clear D. CDR3 length: 11 residues. Trimming took off 5 bases at V and 0 bases at J, with 2 bases between the two ends. The germline CDR1 and CDR2 sequences are DFQATT and SNEGSKA (reference sequence). The CDR3 here is CSALAKNIQYF. The CDR3 DNA sequence: TGCAGTGCTCTAGCCAAAAACATTCAGTACTTC.

The chain carries TRBV6-4 and TRBJ1-2, with D perhaps TRBD1 (6 bases). Germline lookup yields CDR1 MRHNA and CDR2 SNTAGT. Deletions cut 2 bases from V and 5 bases from J, with 6 bases between. This CDR3 region has 12 residues. CDR3 sequence (DNA): TGTGCCAGCAGTGACACAGGGTATGGCTACACCTTC. Translating gives CASSDTGYGYTF.

CDR3 loop: CASSYSSTANYGYTF. CDR3 DNA: TGTGCCAGCAGTTACTCGTCGACAGCTAACTATGGCTACACCTTC. The V gene is TRBV6-5, the J gene TRBJ1-2; D is perhaps TRBD1 (5 bases). This CDR3 region has 15 residues. Per germline, CDR1 MNHEY and CDR2 SVGAGI. Trimming cost V 0 bases and J 0 bases, with 8 bases left between them.